The T cell receptor beta chain under discussion was sequenced for a study of Graves' ophthalmopathy and Graves' hyperthyroidism. General study points: Most clonotypes expanded in thyroid above 0.001 frequency were present in blood too.

TCR beta CDR3 amplification used RNA transcripts. The library came from an HTBI-primed first-round RT-PCR and a second-round multiplex PCR. TCRdb re-called the multiplex PCR reads with MiXCR, one entry per CDR3 protein. The repertoire holds over 150,000 distinct CDR3 sequences, with 30% to 45% as singletons. Ophthalmopathy-affected donors exhibited moderate-to-severe activity, CAS ≥3, NOSPECS ≥4, and duration under 3 months. Thyroid ultrasound, orbital computed tomography, TRAb, serum thyroxine and clinical symptoms formed the basis of diagnosis. Turning to this clonotype: Its target is not known.

Germline V gene sequence: CDR1 SGHAT, CDR2 FQDESV (reference sequence). The CDR3 covers 17 residues. Trimming took off 5 bases at V and 2 bases at J, with 22 bases between the two ends. The receptor's source is a woman in her thirties or forties with Graves' ophthalmopathy. Material: peripheral blood. The chain employs TRBV11-1 and TRBJ2-7; perhaps TRBD1 as D (6 bases). CDR3 residues: CASSTVVGGVDAYEQYF. The CDR3 DNA is TGTGCCAGCAGCACCGTAGTAGGGGGAGTTGACGCCTACGAGCAGTACTTC.